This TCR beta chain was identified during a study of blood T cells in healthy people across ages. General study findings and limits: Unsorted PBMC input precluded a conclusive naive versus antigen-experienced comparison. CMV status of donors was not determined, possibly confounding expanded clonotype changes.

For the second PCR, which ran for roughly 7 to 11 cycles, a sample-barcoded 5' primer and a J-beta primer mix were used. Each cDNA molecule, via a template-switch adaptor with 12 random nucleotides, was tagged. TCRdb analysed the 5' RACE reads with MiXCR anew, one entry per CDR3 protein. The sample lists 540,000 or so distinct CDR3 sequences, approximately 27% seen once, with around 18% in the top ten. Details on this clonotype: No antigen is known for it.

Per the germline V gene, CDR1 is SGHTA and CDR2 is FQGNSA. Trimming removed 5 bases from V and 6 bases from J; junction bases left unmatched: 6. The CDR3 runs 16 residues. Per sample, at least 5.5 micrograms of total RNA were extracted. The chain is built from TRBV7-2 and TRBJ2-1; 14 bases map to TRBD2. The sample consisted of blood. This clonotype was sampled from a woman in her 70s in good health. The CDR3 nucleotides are TGTGCCAGCAGCCGTTCGACTAGCGGGGGGGCCAATGAGCAGTTCTTC. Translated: CASSRSTSGGANEQFF.